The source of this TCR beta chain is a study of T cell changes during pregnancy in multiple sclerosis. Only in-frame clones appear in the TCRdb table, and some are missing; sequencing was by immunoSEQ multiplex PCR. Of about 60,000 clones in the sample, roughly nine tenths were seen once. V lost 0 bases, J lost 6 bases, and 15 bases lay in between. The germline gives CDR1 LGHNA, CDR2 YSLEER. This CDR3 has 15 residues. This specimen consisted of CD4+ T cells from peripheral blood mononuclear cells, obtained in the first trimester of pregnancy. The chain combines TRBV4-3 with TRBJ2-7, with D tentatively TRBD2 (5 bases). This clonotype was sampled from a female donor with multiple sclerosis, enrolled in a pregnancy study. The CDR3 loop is CASSQDSVPGSEQYF. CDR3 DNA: TGCGCCAGCAGCCAAGATTCTGTCCCTGGGAGCGAGCAGTACTTC.